A single sample is the source of the 2 T cell receptor beta chains below, sequenced in a study of blood T cell repertoires in COVID-19. Using immunoSEQ multiplex PCR, the repertoire was profiled, and TCRdb retains in-frame clones only, with some absent. The repertoire includes about 390,000 clones, around 87% of them detected once, and around 9.3% sits in the top ten. Sequencing was carried out using PBMCs or T cells enriched from blood (not recorded which). Receptor source: a woman in her forties or fifties who had recovered from COVID-19.

The chain has TRBV6-5 and TRBJ2-3; D might be TRBD2 (5 bases). The germline V gene has CDR1 MNHEY and CDR2 SVGAGI. V was clipped by 8 bases and J by 1 base, with 10 bases between them. The CDR3 spans 13 residues. The CDR3 protein is CASRRAGTDTQYF. As DNA, the CDR3 is TGTGCCAGCCGCCGAGCGGGCACAGATACGCAGTATTTT.

The rearrangement uses TRBV9 and TRBJ1-3, with D perhaps matching TRBD1 (6 bases). Germline V gene sequence: CDR1 SGDLS, CDR2 YYNGEE. CDR3 length equals 15 residues. V dropped 4 bases and J dropped 1 base, with 12 bases sitting between them. DNA for the CDR3: TGTGCCAGCAGCTTAAACACAGGGTCTGGAAACACCATATATTTT. Its protein is CASSLNTGSGNTIYF.